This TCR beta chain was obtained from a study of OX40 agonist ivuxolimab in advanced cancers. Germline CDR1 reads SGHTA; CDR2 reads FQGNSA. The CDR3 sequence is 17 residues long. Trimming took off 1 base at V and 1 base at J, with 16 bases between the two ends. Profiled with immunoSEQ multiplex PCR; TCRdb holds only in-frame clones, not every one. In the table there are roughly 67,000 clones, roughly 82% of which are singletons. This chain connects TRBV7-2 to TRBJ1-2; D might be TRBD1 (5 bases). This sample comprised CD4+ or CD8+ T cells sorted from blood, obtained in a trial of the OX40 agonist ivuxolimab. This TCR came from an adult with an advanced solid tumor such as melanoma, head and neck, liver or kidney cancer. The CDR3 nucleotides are TGTGCCAGCAGCTTAGTAGGCGACAGACTGTTTAACTATGGCTACACCTTC. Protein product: CASSLVGDRLFNYGYTF.